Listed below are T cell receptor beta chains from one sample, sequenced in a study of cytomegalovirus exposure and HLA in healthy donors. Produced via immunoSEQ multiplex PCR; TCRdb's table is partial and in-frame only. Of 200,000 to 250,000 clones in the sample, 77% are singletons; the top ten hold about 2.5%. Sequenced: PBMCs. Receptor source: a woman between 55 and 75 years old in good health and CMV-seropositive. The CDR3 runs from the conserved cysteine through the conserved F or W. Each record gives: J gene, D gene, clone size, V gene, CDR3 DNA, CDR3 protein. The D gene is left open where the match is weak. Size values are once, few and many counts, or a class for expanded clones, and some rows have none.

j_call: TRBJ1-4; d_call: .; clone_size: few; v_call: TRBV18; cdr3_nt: TGTGCCAGCTCACCGCCAAAGGGGCGCGGTGAAAAACTGTTTTTT; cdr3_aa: CASSPPKGRGEKLFF
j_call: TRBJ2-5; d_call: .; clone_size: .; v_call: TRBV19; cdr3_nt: TGTGCCAGTAGACAGGGCCGGGAGACCCAGTACTTC; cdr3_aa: CASRQGRETQYF
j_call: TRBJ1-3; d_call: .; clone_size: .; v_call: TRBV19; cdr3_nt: TGTGCCAGTAGTGCAAATAGTGCCGGGACTTCTGGAAACACCATATATTTT; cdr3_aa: CASSANSAGTSGNTIYF
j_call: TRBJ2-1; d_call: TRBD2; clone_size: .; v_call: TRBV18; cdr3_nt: TGTGCCAGCTCTCCCAGCCTTAGCGGGAGAGGGTACAATGAGCAGTTCTTC; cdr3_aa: CASSPSLSGRGYNEQFF
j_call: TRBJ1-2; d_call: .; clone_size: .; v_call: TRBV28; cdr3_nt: TGTGCCAGCACTATAGGGGGGGGTTACTATGGCTACACCTTC; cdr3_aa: CASTIGGGYYGYTF
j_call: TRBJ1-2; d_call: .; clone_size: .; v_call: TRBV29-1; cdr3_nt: TGCAGCGTTGAAGTTGGAGAGTTCCAGGGTGGCTATGGCTACACCTTC; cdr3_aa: CSVEVGEFQGGYGYTF
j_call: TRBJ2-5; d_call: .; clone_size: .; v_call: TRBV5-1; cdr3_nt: TGCGCCAGCAGCTTCGGACAGGGAGGGGAGACCCAGTACTTC; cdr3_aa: CASSFGQGGETQYF
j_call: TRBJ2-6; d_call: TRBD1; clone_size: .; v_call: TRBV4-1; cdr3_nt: TGCGCCAGCAGCCGGGGACAGGGGGCGTCTGGGGCCAACGTCCTGACTTTC; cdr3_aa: CASSRGQGASGANVLTF
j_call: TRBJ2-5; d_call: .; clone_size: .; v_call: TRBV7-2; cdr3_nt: TGTGCCAGCAGCGGAGAGCAACTGGAGACCCAGTACTTC; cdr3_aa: CASSGEQLETQYF
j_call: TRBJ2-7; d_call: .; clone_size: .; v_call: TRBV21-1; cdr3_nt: TGTGCCAGCAGCAAAAGGATAATGACAGTACGCTACGAGCAGTACTTC; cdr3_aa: CASSKRIMTVRYEQYF
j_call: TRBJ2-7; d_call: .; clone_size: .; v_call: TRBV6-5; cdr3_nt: TGTGCCAGCAGAACCTACTACGAGCAGTACTTC; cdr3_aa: CASRTYYEQYF
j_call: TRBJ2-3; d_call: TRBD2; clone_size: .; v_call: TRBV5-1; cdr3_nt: TGCGCCAGCAGAAGCGGGGCTGGCACAGATACGCAGTATTTT; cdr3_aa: CASRSGAGTDTQYF
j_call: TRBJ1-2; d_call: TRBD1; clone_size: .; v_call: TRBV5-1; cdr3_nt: TGCGCCAGCAGCTCAATCCCGGGACAGGGGTTCTATGGCTACACCTTC; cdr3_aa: CASSSIPGQGFYGYTF
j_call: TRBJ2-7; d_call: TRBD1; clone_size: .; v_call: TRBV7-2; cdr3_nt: TGTGCCAGCAGCTTAGTTGGACAGGGTACCTACGAGCAGTACTTC; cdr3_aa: CASSLVGQGTYEQYF
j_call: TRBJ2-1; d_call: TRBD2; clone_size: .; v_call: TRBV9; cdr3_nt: TGTGCCAGCAGCCCCCGGACTAGCCGAACCTACAATGAGCAGTTCTTC; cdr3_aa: CASSPRTSRTYNEQFF
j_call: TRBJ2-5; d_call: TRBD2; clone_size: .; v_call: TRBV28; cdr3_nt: TGTGCCAGCAGCTCCTTAGCGGGAGGAACGTTAGAGACCCAGTACTTC; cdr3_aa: CASSSLAGGTLETQYF
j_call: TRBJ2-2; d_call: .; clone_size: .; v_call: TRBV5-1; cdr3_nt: TGCGCCAGCAGCTTTGCGACAGCGAACACCGGGGAGCTGTTTTTT; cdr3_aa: CASSFATANTGELFF
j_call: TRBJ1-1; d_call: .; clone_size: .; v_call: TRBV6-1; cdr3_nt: TGTGCCAGCAGTGGCCCCTATACTGAAGCTTTCTTT; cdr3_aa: CASSGPYTEAFF
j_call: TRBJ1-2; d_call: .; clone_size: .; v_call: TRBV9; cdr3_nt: TGTGCCAGCAGCGTAGAGGCGCGGGGGGCGGATGGCTACACCTTC; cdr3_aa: CASSVEARGADGYTF
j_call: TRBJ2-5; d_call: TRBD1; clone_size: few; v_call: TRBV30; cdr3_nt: TGTGCCTGGAGCCCAGGGGGCGAGACCCAGTACTTC; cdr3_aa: CAWSPGGETQYF
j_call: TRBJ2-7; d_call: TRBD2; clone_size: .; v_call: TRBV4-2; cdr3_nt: TGTGCCAGCAGCCAAGGACTAGCGGGAGGGCCCTACGAGCAGTACTTC; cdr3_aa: CASSQGLAGGPYEQYF
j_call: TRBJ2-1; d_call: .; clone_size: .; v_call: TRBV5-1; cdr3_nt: TGCGCCAGCAGCCCGCAAGGCTCCGGGGTCTCCGCGAATGAGCAGTTCTTC; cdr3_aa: CASSPQGSGVSANEQFF
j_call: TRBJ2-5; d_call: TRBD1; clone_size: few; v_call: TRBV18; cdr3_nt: TGTGCCAGCTCACCGGGGACAGAAGAGACCCAGTACTTC; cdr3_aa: CASSPGTEETQYF
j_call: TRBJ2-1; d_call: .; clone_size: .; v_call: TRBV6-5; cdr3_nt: TGTGCCAGCAGCCGACAGTACAATGAGCAGTTCTTC; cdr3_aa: CASSRQYNEQFF
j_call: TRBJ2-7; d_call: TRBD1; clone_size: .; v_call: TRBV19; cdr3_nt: TGTGCCAGTAGCATAGGTACAGGGGGCTACGAGCAGTACTTC; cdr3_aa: CASSIGTGGYEQYF
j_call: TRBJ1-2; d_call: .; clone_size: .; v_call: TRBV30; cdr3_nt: TGTGCCTGGAACCCGGAGAACTATGGCTACACCTTC; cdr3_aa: CAWNPENYGYTF
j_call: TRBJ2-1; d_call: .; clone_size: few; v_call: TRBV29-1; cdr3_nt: TGCAGCGTTGGCTCGGGGGAGCAGGAGCAGTTCTTC; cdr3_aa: CSVGSGEQEQFF
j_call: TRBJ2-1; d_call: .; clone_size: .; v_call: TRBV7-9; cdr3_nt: TGTACCAGCAGCTTAATAGATCGGGGGTCCTACAATGAGCAGTTCTTC; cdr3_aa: CTSSLIDRGSYNEQFF
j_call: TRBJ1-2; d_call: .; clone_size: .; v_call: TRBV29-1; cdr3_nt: TGCAGCGTTGATGGAGGAGGGTCGGAAATTTTTAACTATGGCTACACCTTC; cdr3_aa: CSVDGGGSEIFNYGYTF
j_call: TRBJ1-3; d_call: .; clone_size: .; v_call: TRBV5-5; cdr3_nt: TGTGCCAGCAGCTTTAGTGGAAACACCATATATTTT; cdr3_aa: CASSFSGNTIYF
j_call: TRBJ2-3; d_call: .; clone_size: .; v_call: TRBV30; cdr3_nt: TGTGCCTGGAGTGGGGGCAGTATCGATACGCAGTATTTT; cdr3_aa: CAWSGGSIDTQYF
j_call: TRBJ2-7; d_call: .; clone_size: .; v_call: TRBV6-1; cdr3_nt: TGTGCCAGCAGTGTCATTGAGAAATACGAGCAGTACTTC; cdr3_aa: CASSVIEKYEQYF
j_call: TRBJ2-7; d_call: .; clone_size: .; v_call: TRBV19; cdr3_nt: TGTGCCAGTAGCCTTCCCCTATCGAGCTCCTACGAGCAGTACTTC; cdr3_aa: CASSLPLSSSYEQYF
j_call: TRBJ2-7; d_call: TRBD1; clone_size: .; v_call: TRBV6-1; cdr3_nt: TGTGCCAGCAGGGCAGGACAGGGACAAATATACGAGCAGTACTTC; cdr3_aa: CASRAGQGQIYEQYF
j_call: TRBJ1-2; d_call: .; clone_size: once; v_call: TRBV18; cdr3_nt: TGTGCCAGCTCACCACTAACAACAAGGACAGTGAGCTATGGCTACACCTTC; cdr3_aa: CASSPLTTRTVSYGYTF
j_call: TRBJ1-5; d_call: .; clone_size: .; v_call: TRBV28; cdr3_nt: TGTGCCAGCAGTTTAGTAAAAGGTATGGGCGATCAGCCCCAGCATTTT; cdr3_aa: CASSLVKGMGDQPQHF
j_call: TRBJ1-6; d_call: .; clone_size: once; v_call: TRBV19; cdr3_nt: TGTGCCAGTAGTCCGGGGGTTAATAATTCACCCCTCCACTTT; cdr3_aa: CASSPGVNNSPLHF
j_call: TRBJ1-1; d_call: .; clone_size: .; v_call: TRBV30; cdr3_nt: TGTGCCTGGAGAGGGACTTTTGAGAACACTGAAGCTTTCTTT; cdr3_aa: CAWRGTFENTEAFF
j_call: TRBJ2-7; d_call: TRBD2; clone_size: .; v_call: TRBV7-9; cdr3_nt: TGTGCCAGCAGCTTGTGGACTAGCGGGAGGTACGAGCAGTACTTC; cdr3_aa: CASSLWTSGRYEQYF
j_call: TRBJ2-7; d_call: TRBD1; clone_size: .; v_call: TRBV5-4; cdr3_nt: TGTGCCAGCAGCTCACCGGGACAGGAGTTTGAGTACTTC; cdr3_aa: CASSSPGQEFEYF
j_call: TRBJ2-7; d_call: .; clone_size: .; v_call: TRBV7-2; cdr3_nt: TGTGCCAGCAGCTTAGGCCGGTTCTACGAGCAGTACTTC; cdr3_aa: CASSLGRFYEQYF
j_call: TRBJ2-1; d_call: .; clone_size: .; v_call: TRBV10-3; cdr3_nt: TGTGCCATCAGTGAGGCCCCCCGCGACAATGAGCAGTTCTTC; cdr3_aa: CAISEAPRDNEQFF
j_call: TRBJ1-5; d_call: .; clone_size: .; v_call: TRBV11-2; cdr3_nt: TGTGCCAGCAGCTCCGCCAGGGTGGGCAATCAGCCCCAGCATTTT; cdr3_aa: CASSSARVGNQPQHF
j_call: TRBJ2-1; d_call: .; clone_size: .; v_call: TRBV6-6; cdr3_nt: TGTGCCAGCAGTTACTCGGGGAGCGGCCGCTACAATGAGCAGTTCTTC; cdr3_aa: CASSYSGSGRYNEQFF
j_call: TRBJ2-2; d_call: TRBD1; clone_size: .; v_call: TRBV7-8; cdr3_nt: TGTGTCAGCAGCCTAGAGGGGGCGTTTAGCGGGGAGCTGTTTTTT; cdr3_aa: CVSSLEGAFSGELFF
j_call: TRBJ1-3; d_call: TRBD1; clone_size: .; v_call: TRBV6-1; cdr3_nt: TGTGCCAGCAGTGACCCGCGGACAGGGGGCTATTTT; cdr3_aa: CASSDPRTGGYF
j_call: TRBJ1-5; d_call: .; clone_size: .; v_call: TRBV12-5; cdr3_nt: TGTGCTAGTGGTTCTTCTATTTTAGGGGGTAATCAGCCCCAGCATTTT; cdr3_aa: CASGSSILGGNQPQHF
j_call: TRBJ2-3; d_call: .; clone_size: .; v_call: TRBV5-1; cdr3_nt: TGCGCCAGCACCGCCGGGACTAGCACAGATACGCAGTATTTT; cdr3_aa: CASTAGTSTDTQYF
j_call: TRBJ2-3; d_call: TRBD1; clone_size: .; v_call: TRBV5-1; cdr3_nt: TGCGCCAGCAGCTTGGCTATACAGGGGGCAGATACGCAGTATTTT; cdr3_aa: CASSLAIQGADTQYF
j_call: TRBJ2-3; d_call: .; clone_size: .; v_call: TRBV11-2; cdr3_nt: TGTGCCAGCAGCGTTCGTCGGGGGGCCGGATCAGATACGCAGTATTTT; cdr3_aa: CASSVRRGAGSDTQYF
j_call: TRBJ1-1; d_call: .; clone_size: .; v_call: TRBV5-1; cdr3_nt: TGCGCCAGCAGCTTTTCCCTGGTGGGGCGGACTGAAGCTTTCTTT; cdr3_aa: CASSFSLVGRTEAFF
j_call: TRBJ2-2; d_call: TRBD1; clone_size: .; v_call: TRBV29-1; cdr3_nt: TGCAGCGTGCGGACAGGGGGTTTGACCGGGGAGCTGTTTTTT; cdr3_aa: CSVRTGGLTGELFF
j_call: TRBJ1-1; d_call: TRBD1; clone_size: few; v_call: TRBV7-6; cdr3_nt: TGTGCCAGCAGCTTATGGGGGGGGAACAGGGGGGACACTGAAGCTTTCTTT; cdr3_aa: CASSLWGGNRGDTEAFF
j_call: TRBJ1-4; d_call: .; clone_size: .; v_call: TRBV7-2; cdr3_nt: TGTGCCAGCAGCTTATACAGCATCGAAAAACTGTTTTTT; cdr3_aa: CASSLYSIEKLFF